This T cell receptor beta chain was recorded in a study of early T cells in non-severe SARS-CoV-2 infection. Turning to the study itself: Chains from this unsorted whole-blood bulk RNA could not be paired.

TCRdb re-called the 5' RACE reads with MiXCR, one entry per CDR3 protein. The table includes tens of thousands of distinct CDR3 sequences, roughly 10% detected once. The source material was whole blood, sampled at baseline. The receptor's source is an adult who was a healthcare worker with PCR-confirmed SARS-CoV-2 infection or an uninfected control (not recorded which).

The CDR3 spells CAWSVRWGDQAKNIQYF. CDR3 DNA sequence: TGTGCCTGGAGTGTGCGTTGGGGAGATCAGGCCAAAAACATTCAGTACTTC. The chain carries TRBV30 and TRBJ2-4, with D possibly being TRBD2 (5 bases). Trimming took 0 bases from V and 1 from J, leaving 16 bases between them. This CDR3 is built from 17 residues. Germline CDR1 is GTSNPN and CDR2 is SVGIG (reference sequence).